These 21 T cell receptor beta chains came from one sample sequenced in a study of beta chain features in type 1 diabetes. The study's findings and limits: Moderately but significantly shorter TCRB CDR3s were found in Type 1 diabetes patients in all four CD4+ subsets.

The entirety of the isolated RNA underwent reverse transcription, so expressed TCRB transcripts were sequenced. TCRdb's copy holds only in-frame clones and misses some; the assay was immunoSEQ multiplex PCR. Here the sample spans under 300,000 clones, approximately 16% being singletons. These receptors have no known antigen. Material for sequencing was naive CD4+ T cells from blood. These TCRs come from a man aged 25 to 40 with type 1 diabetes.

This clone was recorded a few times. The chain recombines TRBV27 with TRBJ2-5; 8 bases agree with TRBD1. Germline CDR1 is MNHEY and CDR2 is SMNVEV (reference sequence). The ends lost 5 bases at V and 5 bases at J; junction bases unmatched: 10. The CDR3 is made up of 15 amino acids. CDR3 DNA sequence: TGTGCCAGCAGTCCCCGGACAGGGTTGGAGGAGACCCAGTACTTC. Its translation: CASSPRTGLEETQYF.

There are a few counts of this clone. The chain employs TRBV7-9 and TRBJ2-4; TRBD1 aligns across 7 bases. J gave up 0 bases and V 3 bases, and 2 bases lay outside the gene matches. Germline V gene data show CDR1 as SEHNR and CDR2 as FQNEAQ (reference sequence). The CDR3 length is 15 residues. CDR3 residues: CASSFQGVAKNIQYF. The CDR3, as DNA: TGTGCCAGCAGCTTTCAGGGGGTAGCCAAAAACATTCAGTACTTC.

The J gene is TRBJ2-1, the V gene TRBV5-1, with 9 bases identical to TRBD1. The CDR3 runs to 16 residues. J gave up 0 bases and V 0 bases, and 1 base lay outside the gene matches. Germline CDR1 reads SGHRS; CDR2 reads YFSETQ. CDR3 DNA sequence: TGCGCCAGCAGCTTGGAGGGACAGGGCTCCTACAATGAGCAGTTCTTC. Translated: CASSLEGQGSYNEQFF.

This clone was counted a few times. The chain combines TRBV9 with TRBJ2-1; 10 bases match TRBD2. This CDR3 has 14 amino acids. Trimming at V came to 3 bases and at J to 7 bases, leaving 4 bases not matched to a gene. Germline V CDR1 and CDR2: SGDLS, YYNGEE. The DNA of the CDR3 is TGTGCCAGCAGCGCGCAGACTAGCGGGAATGAGCAGTTCTTC. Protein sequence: CASSAQTSGNEQFF.

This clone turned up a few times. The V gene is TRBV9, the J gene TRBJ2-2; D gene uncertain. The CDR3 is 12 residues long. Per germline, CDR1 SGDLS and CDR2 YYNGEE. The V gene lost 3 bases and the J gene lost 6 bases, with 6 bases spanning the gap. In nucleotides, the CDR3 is TGTGCCAGCAGCGGGAGATCCGGGGAGCTGTTTTTT. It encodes CASSGRSGELFF. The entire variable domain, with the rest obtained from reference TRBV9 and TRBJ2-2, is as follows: DSGVTQTPKHLITATGQRVTLRCSPRSGDLSVYWYQQSLDQGLQFLIQYYNGEERAKGNILERFSAQQFPDLHSELNLSSLELGDSALYFCASSGRSGELFFGEGSRLTVL.

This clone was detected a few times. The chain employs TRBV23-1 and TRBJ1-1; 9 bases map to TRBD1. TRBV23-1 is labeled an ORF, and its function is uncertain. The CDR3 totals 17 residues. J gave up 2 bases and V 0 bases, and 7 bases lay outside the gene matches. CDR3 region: CASSQSYRGHENTEAFF. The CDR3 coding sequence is TGCGCCAGCAGTCAATCATACAGGGGGCATGAAAACACTGAAGCTTTCTTT.

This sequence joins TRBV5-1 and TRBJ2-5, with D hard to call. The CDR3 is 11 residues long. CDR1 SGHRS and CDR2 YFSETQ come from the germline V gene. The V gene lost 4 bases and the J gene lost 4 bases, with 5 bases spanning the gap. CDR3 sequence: CASSIGETQYF. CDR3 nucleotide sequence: TGCGCCAGCAGCATCGGAGAGACCCAGTACTTC.

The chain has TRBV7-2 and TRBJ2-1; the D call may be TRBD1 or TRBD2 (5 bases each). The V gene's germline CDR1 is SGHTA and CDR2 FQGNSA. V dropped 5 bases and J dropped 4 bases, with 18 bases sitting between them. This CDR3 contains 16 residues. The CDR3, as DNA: TGTGCCAGCAGCCGCGCTTCGGGACCCCTTTACAATGAGCAGTTCTTC. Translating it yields CASSRASGPLYNEQFF.

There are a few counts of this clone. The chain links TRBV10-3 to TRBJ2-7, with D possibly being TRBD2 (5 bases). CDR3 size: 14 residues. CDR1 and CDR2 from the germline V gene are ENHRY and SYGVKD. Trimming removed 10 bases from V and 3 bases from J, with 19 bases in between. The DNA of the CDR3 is TGTGCCACATCACCCACCGGGAATAACTACGAGCAGTACTTC. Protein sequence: CATSPTGNNYEQYF.

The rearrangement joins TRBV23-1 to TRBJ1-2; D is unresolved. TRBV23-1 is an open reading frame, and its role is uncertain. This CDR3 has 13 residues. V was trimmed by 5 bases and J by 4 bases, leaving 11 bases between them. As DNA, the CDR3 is TGCGCCAGCAGTGAGCCGGGGATCTATGGCTACACCTTC. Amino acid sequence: CASSEPGIYGYTF.

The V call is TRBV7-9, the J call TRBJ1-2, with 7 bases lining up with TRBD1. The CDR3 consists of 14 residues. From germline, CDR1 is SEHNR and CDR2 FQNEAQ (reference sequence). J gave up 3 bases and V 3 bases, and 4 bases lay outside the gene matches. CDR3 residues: CASSFTGEDYGYTF. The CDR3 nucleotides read TGTGCCAGCAGCTTCACAGGGGAGGACTATGGCTACACCTTC.

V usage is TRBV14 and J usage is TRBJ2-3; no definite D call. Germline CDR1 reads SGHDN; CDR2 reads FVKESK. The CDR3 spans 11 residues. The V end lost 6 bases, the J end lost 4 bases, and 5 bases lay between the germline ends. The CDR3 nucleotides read TGTGCCAGCAGTCACTCAGATACGCAGTATTTT. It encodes CASSHSDTQYF.

The CDR3 DNA reads as TGCAGCGTTGCCCGTCAGAACACTGAAGCTTTCTTT. Translation gives CSVARQNTEAFF. The V call is TRBV29-1, the J call TRBJ1-1; no clear D gene. Germline assignment: CDR1 SQVTM and CDR2 ANQGSEA. CDR3 length equals 12 residues. V shed 4 bases and J shed 1 base, with 7 bases lying between them.

CDR3 loop: CASSQTTGREQYF. The CDR3 DNA follows: TGTGCCAGCAGCCAGACTACAGGGAGGGAGCAGTACTTC. V is TRBV14 and J is TRBJ2-7; D is possibly TRBD1 or TRBD2 (6 bases each). V was clipped by 3 bases and J by 7 bases, with 13 bases between them. The CDR3 consists of 13 residues. Germline CDR1 reads SGHDN; CDR2 reads FVKESK.

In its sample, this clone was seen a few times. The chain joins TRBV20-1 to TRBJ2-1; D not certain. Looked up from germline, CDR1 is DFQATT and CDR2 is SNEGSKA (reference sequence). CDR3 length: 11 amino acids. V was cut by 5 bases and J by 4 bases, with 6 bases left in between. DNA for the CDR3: TGCAGTGCTTCCGATTACAATGAGCAGTTCTTC. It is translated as CSASDYNEQFF.

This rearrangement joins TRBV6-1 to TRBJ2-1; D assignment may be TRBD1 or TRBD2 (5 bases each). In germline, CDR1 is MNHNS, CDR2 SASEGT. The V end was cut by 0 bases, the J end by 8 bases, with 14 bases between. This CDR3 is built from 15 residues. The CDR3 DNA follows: TGTGCCAGCAGTGAAGCTGGGGCTAGCAGGTATGAGCAGTTCTTC. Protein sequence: CASSEAGASRYEQFF.

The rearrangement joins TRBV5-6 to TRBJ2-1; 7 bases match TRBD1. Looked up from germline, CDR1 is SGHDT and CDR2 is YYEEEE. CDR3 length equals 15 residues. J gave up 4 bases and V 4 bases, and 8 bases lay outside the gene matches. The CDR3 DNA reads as TGTGCCAGCAGCAATAGGGGGCTCTGGTACAATGAGCAGTTCTTC. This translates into CASSNRGLWYNEQFF.

The CDR3 sequence: CASSFGQASYEQYF. CDR3 DNA sequence: TGTGCCAGCAGCTTCGGTCAGGCCTCCTACGAGCAGTACTTC. V usage is TRBV7-2 and J usage is TRBJ2-7; D not resolved. CDR3 length: 14 amino acids. Germline-derived CDR1 and CDR2 are SGHTA and FQGNSA. V was clipped by 3 bases and J by 0 bases, with 9 bases between them.

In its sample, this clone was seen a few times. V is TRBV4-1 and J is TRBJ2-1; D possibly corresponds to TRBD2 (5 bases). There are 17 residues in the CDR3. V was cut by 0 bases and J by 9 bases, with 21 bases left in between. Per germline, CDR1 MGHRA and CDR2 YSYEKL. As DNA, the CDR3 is TGCGCCAGCAGCCAAGATAGGTCGGACTCGACCAACACTGAGCAGTTCTTC. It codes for CASSQDRSDSTNTEQFF.

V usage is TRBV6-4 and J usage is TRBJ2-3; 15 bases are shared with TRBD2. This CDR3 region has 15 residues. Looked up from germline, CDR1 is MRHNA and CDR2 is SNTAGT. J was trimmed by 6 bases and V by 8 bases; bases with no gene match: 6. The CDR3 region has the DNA TGTGCCAGCGGACTAGCGGGAGGGCCTGGCGATACGCAGTATTTT. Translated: CASGLAGGPGDTQYF.

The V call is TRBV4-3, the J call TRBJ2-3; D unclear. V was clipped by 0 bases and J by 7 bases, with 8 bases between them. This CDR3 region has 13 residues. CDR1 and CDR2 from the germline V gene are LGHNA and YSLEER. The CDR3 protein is CASSQDVGNTQYF. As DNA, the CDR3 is TGCGCCAGCAGCCAAGATGTCGGCAATACGCAGTATTTT.